This T cell receptor beta chain is from a study of radiation and T cells in renal cell carcinoma. Study context: Nephrectomy followed 15 Gy stereotactic body radiation by 4 weeks.

Study-wide findings and caveats: Top tumor clonotypes rose in blood 2 weeks post-radiation, then contracted.

This CDR3 has 14 amino acids. Deletions cut 2 bases from V and 7 bases from J, with 12 bases between. Germline CDR1 reads SGHTA; CDR2 reads FQGNSA. The time point denotes: baseline pretreatment blood. Sample treatment: 15 Gy SBRT to primary tumor, nephrectomy 4 weeks later. Generated by immunoSEQ multiplex PCR, the TCRdb table keeps only in-frame clones and is missing some. The table includes tens of thousands of clones, about 80% detected once. As concerns this clone: Its antigen is not identified.

This clonotype was sampled from a man aged 55 to 69 with renal cell carcinoma. Sequences were derived from blood, sampled from a patient whose treatment included radiotherapy and nephrectomy. This chain joins TRBV7-2 and TRBJ1-5; D is undetermined. CDR3 coding DNA: TGTGCCAGCAGCTTAAGGGATCCAGGCCAGCCCCAGCATTTT. Its protein product is CASSLRDPGQPQHF.